These T cell receptor beta chains were read from a single sample in a study of PD-1 blockade in classical Hodgkin lymphoma. The protocol was immunoSEQ multiplex PCR, while the TCRdb copy is restricted to in-frame clones and leaves out a portion. The sample holds more than 20,000 clones; around two thirds are singletons and the top ten take approximately 12%. The sequences come from peripheral blood mononuclear cells (PBMCs), collected before the second cycle of nivolumab. These receptors were taken from a human donor with classical Hodgkin lymphoma. Both conserved end residues are trimmed from each CDR3. Each record gives: clone size, J gene, V gene, CDR3 protein. Rows give clone size only sometimes, using once, few, many, or a class for an expanded clone.

abundance: NA
j_gene: TRBJ2-7
v_gene: TRBV5-1
CDR3aa: ANSFQGTSYEQY

abundance: few
j_gene: TRBJ2-2
v_gene: TRBV4-3
CDR3aa: ASSQARGTGDTGELF

abundance: NA
j_gene: TRBJ1-2
v_gene: TRBV28
CDR3aa: ASSFGDRLTNYGYT

abundance: NA
j_gene: TRBJ2-2
v_gene: TRBV6-4
CDR3aa: ASSSQGANTGELF

abundance: NA
j_gene: TRBJ2-7
v_gene: TRBV28
CDR3aa: ASSLIGGYEQY

abundance: few
j_gene: TRBJ1-4
v_gene: TRBV5-8
CDR3aa: ASSFGAAFNEKLF

abundance: NA
j_gene: TRBJ1-4
v_gene: TRBV28
CDR3aa: ASSTQGAQNEKLF

abundance: medium-sized
j_gene: TRBJ2-2
v_gene: TRBV5-1
CDR3aa: ASSSGTANTGELF

abundance: NA
j_gene: TRBJ1-3
v_gene: TRBV5-1
CDR3aa: ASSSDRTNSGNTIY

abundance: NA
j_gene: TRBJ1-6
v_gene: TRBV28
CDR3aa: ATIPQGDSPLH

abundance: NA
j_gene: TRBJ2-7
v_gene: TRBV7-2
CDR3aa: ASRPGSARAYEQY

abundance: NA
j_gene: TRBJ1-2
v_gene: TRBV15
CDR3aa: ATSRDYRATNYGYT

abundance: NA
j_gene: TRBJ2-3
v_gene: TRBV19
CDR3aa: ASSREGHSADTQY

abundance: NA
j_gene: TRBJ2-7
v_gene: TRBV28
CDR3aa: ASSSGQARIDEQY

abundance: NA
j_gene: TRBJ1-2
v_gene: TRBV28
CDR3aa: ASSFRDREYYGYT

abundance: NA
j_gene: TRBJ2-7
v_gene: TRBV5-1
CDR3aa: ASSLDGRRERPYEQY

abundance: NA
j_gene: TRBJ1-5
v_gene: TRBV7-9
CDR3aa: AGSLEGAGNQPQH

abundance: NA
j_gene: TRBJ1-1
v_gene: TRBV18
CDR3aa: ASSPQVGTEAF

abundance: NA
j_gene: TRBJ2-1
v_gene: TRBV4-3
CDR3aa: ASSQDAASRTYNEQF

abundance: NA
j_gene: TRBJ2-3
v_gene: TRBV6-1
CDR3aa: ASSDGTSSFTDTQY

abundance: NA
j_gene: TRBJ1-3
v_gene: TRBV28
CDR3aa: ASSDGQLNGNTIY

abundance: NA
j_gene: TRBJ1-2
v_gene: TRBV6-6
CDR3aa: AFRGGTNYGYT

abundance: NA
j_gene: TRBJ1-1
v_gene: TRBV2
CDR3aa: ASRPGQGMGEAF

abundance: NA
j_gene: TRBJ2-7
v_gene: TRBV10-1
CDR3aa: ANPTAVTYEQY

abundance: NA
j_gene: TRBJ1-3
v_gene: TRBV6-6
CDR3aa: ASSYGEMGNTIY

abundance: NA
j_gene: TRBJ2-2
v_gene: TRBV2
CDR3aa: ASSRLGLASTGELF

abundance: NA
j_gene: TRBJ1-1
v_gene: TRBV9
CDR3aa: ASSVGTGRTEAF

abundance: few
j_gene: TRBJ2-1
v_gene: TRBV28
CDR3aa: ASSSPPGQQF